These T cell receptor beta chains were read from a single sample in a study of cytomegalovirus exposure and HLA in healthy donors. Produced via immunoSEQ multiplex PCR; TCRdb's table is partial and in-frame only. The sample holds around 200,000 clones, 65% to 85% seen once. Sequences were obtained from PBMCs. The source of these receptors is a woman aged 18-29 years in good health and CMV-seropositive. Both conserved end residues are part of each CDR3. D genes are given only for firm matches. Size tells how often a clone was seen (once, few, many) or the class of an expanded clone, and some rows leave it out.

size	D	V	J	CDR3	DNA
NA	TRBD2	TRBV27	TRBJ2-2	CASHGGAGELFF	TGTGCCAGCCACGGGGGGGCCGGGGAGCTGTTTTTT
NA	NA	TRBV28	TRBJ1-2	CASSLNYGYTF	TGTGCCAGCAGTCTGAACTATGGCTACACCTTC
once	NA	TRBV19	TRBJ2-2	CASGLKRVTGELFF	TGTGCCAGTGGTCTAAAGCGGGTAACCGGGGAGCTGTTTTTT
NA	NA	TRBV2	TRBJ1-1	CASSDFGGGGEAFF	TGTGCCAGCAGTGACTTCGGGGGGGGCGGTGAAGCTTTCTTT
NA	TRBD2	TRBV6-1	TRBJ2-1	CASSSGGNSNEQFF	TGTGCCAGCAGTAGCGGGGGGAACTCTAATGAGCAGTTCTTC
NA	NA	TRBV7-2	TRBJ2-3	CASSPSAGRPTDTQYF	TGTGCCAGCAGCCCATCGGCAGGGCGGCCCACAGATACGCAGTATTTT
NA	NA	TRBV5-1	TRBJ1-2	CASSSLPRGNYGYTF	TGCGCCAGCAGCTCCCTCCCCCGGGGAAACTATGGCTACACCTTC
once	NA	TRBV7-9	TRBJ1-3	CASNQGPGNTIYF	TGTGCCAGCAACCAGGGGCCAGGAAACACCATATATTTT
NA	NA	TRBV6-1	TRBJ2-7	CASAGEAYEQYF	TGTGCCAGCGCAGGGGAAGCCTACGAGCAGTACTTC
NA	NA	TRBV2	TRBJ1-2	CASSWDLGGGYTF	TGTGCCAGCAGCTGGGATCTGGGCGGGGGCTACACCTTC
NA	NA	TRBV7-6	TRBJ2-7	CASSLVGGRGEQYF	TGTGCCAGCAGCTTAGTAGGGGGTCGGGGCGAGCAGTACTTC
NA	TRBD2	TRBV9	TRBJ2-1	CASSLAGGPDEQFF	TGTGCCAGCAGCCTAGCGGGGGGGCCAGATGAGCAGTTCTTC
NA	NA	TRBV6-5	TRBJ2-1	CASSYLGVDRRGQFF	TGTGCCAGCAGTTACTTGGGGGTTGACAGGCGTGGGCAGTTCTTC
NA	NA	TRBV5-1	TRBJ2-5	CASSPQALETQYF	TGCGCCAGCAGCCCCCAGGCTTTAGAGACCCAGTACTTC
NA	NA	TRBV7-9	TRBJ2-1	CASSLGEGEQFF	TGTGCCAGCAGCTTGGGTGAGGGTGAGCAGTTCTTC
NA	TRBD1	TRBV28	TRBJ1-2	CASIEGAANYGYTF	TGTGCCAGCATTGAGGGGGCAGCTAACTATGGCTACACCTTC
NA	NA	TRBV18	TRBJ1-1	CASRPGTGSGTEAFF	TGTGCCAGCCGACCGGGCACAGGGTCGGGCACTGAAGCTTTCTTT
NA	NA	TRBV7-6	TRBJ2-5	CASSRSSLETQYF	TGTGCCAGCAGCCGTAGTTCTCTCGAGACCCAGTACTTC
few	NA	TRBV20-1	TRBJ1-2	CSARAAYGYTF	TGCAGTGCTAGGGCGGCGTATGGCTACACCTTC
NA	TRBD1	TRBV10-3	TRBJ2-3	CAISTGTGNSDTQYF	TGTGCCATCAGTACCGGGACAGGGAATTCAGATACGCAGTATTTT
NA	TRBD1	TRBV14	TRBJ1-1	CASSLETGGRSLSAFF	TGTGCCAGCAGCCTAGAAACAGGGGGAAGGTCGCTCTCCGCTTTCTTT
NA	TRBD1	TRBV6-5	TRBJ1-5	CASRQQGRNQPQHF	TGTGCCAGCAGGCAACAGGGGCGCAATCAGCCCCAGCATTTT
NA	TRBD1	TRBV18	TRBJ2-1	CASSPGQGSYNEQFF	TGTGCCAGCTCACCAGGACAGGGCTCCTACAATGAGCAGTTCTTC
NA	NA	TRBV11-2	TRBJ2-1	CASSLRGKSYNEQFF	TGTGCCAGCAGCTTAAGGGGCAAGTCCTACAATGAGCAGTTCTTC
once	TRBD2	TRBV19	TRBJ2-5	CASSIDRTSWETQYF	TGTGCCAGTAGTATAGATCGGACTAGCTGGGAGACCCAGTACTTC
NA	NA	TRBV5-1	TRBJ2-5	CASSSGGGETQYF	TGCGCCAGCAGCTCAGGGGGAGGAGAGACCCAGTACTTC
few	NA	TRBV7-9	TRBJ1-2	CASSLVTSMSNYGYTF	TGTGCCAGCAGCTTAGTGACATCGATGTCTAACTATGGCTACACCTTC
NA	TRBD1	TRBV6-1	TRBJ1-5	CASQDRLGNQPQHF	TGTGCCAGCCAGGACAGGTTGGGCAATCAGCCCCAGCATTTT
NA	NA	TRBV4-1	TRBJ1-5	CASSHDRVGNQPQHF	TGCGCCAGCAGCCATGACCGGGTAGGCAATCAGCCCCAGCATTTT